Listed here are 7 T cell receptor beta chains from one sample, sequenced in a study of blood T cell repertoires in COVID-19. Here immunoSEQ multiplex PCR was the method, and the copy in TCRdb shows in-frame clones only, minus some. The table records 120,000 to 150,000 clones, more than 65% of them present only once. The sequenced sample was peripheral blood. These receptors all stem from a man aged 55 to 70 with acute or convalescent COVID-19.

This rearrangement joins TRBV28 to TRBJ2-1; D is unclear. The CDR3 extends over 13 amino acids. V was cut by 5 bases and J by 9 bases, with 14 bases left in between. Germline V lookup: CDR1 MDHEN, CDR2 SYDVKM. The CDR3 reads CASSPSNLGEQFF. The DNA of the CDR3 is TGTGCCAGCAGTCCTAGTAATTTGGGTGAGCAGTTCTTC. Filled out from reference TRBV28 and TRBJ2-1, the complete variable domain reads DVKVTQSSRYLVKRTGEKVFLECVQDMDHENMFWYRQDPGLGLRLIYFSYDVKMKEKGDIPEGYSVSREKKERFSLILESASTNQTSMYLCASSPSNLGEQFFGPGTRLTVL.

This chain links TRBV29-1 with TRBJ2-5; TRBD1 aligns across 7 bases. The CDR3 covers 13 residues. CDR1 is SQVTM and CDR2 is ANQGSEA in the germline V gene. V trimming: 7 bases; J trimming: 5 bases; junction bases outside the gene matches: 10. CDR3: CSADRGGGETQYF. The CDR3 DNA sequence: TGCAGCGCCGATAGAGGGGGCGGGGAGACCCAGTACTTC.

The table lists this clone with a few counts. The chain joins TRBV24-1 to TRBJ2-1, with D possibly matching TRBD1 (6 bases). The V end was cut by 3 bases, the J end by 8 bases, with 10 bases between. Germline CDR1 is KGHDR and CDR2 is SFDVKD. The CDR3 length is 13 residues. This chain's CDR3 is CATSDPGHDEQFF. Here the CDR3 DNA reads TGTGCCACCAGTGATCCGGGACACGATGAGCAGTTCTTC.

This clone was seen a few times. The chain employs TRBV7-2 and TRBJ2-5; D might be TRBD2 (5 bases). Germline CDR1 is SGHTA and CDR2 is FQGNSA. The germline V and J ends were trimmed by 11 bases and 4 bases, with 17 bases remaining between them. CDR3 size: 13 residues. CDR3 in DNA: TGTGCCGGCCGAACCGGGGTGGGAGAGACCCAGTACTTC. Protein product: CAGRTGVGETQYF.

The V and J genes are TRBV28 and TRBJ2-1, with TRBD2 matching over 8 bases. The V and J ends lost 7 bases and 7 bases, in that order; junction bases with no gene match: 12. CDR1 is MDHEN and CDR2 is SYDVKM in the germline V gene. This CDR3 has 15 residues. The CDR3 sequence is CASTLLGPGGNEQFF. The CDR3 DNA is TGTGCCAGCACCCTCTTAGGACCGGGAGGGAATGAGCAGTTCTTC.

The gene calls are TRBV29-1 and TRBJ2-4; 7 bases agree with TRBD1. With 2 bases clipped from V and 4 bases from J, the junction kept 2 bases outside the gene matches. Germline-derived CDR1 and CDR2 are SQVTM and ANQGSEA. The CDR3 contains 13 residues. CDR3 amino acids: CSVEQGVKNIQYF. The CDR3 DNA reads TGCAGCGTTGAACAGGGGGTTAAAAACATTCAGTACTTC.

V is TRBV10-2 and J is TRBJ2-5; maybe TRBD2 (5 bases). Germline loops: CDR1 WSHSY, CDR2 SAAADI. V was shortened by 3 bases and J by 3 bases, with 5 bases between the two germline ends. The CDR3 is 12 residues long. The CDR3 sequence: CASSELEETQYF. For the CDR3, the DNA is TGCGCCAGCAGTGAACTAGAAGAGACCCAGTACTTC.